These 30 T cell receptor beta chains came from one sample sequenced in a study of OX40 agonist ivuxolimab in advanced cancers. Library preparation employed the immunoSEQ multiplex PCR assay. TCRdb obtained this table from immuneACCESS and retained in-frame rearrangements with V and J assigned. These tables miss some clones; where compared with another copy, unresolved V genes account for less than half of the shortfall, and the remainder is unexplained. Across this sample there are around 63,000 clones, with roughly 90% seen only once. The ten largest clones represent over 0.25% of the sample. The sample was CD4+ or CD8+ T cells sorted from blood, taken in a trial of the OX40 agonist ivuxolimab. The source of these receptors is an adult with an advanced solid tumor such as melanoma, head and neck, liver or kidney cancer.

CDR3 region: CSVDKGTTQRTDTQYF. The CDR3 nucleotides are TGCAGCGTTGATAAAGGGACTACCCAACGCACAGATACGCAGTATTTT. V and J are TRBV29-1 and TRBJ2-3, with 7 positions matching TRBD2. V lost 3 bases, J lost 1 base, and 10 bases stayed unmatched. Germline CDR1 is SQVTM and CDR2 is ANQGSEA. The CDR3 totals 16 residues.

V usage is TRBV4-2 and J usage is TRBJ1-1; the match to TRBD1 covers 8 bases. CDR1 LGHNA and CDR2 YNFKEQ come from the germline V gene. J was trimmed by 1 base and V by 6 bases; bases with no gene match: 4. This CDR3 has 14 amino acids. The CDR3 is CASSNRGKNTEAFF. CDR3 bases: TGTGCCAGCAGTAACAGGGGGAAGAACACTGAAGCTTTCTTT.

This rearrangement joins TRBV7-9 to TRBJ2-7, with D perhaps assigned TRBD1 or TRBD2 (5 bases each). V lost 7 bases, J lost 2 bases, and 12 bases lay in between. Germline V CDR1 and CDR2: SEHNR, FQNEAQ (reference sequence). This CDR3 is 13 amino acids long. CDR3 sequence reads: CASTGTDTYEQYF. In DNA form, the CDR3 reads TGTGCCAGCACCGGGACGGACACCTACGAGCAGTACTTC.

CDR3 DNA sequence: TGCGCCAGCAGCTTATTCCAGGGTAGGGAGACCCAGTACTTC. Its translation: CASSLFQGRETQYF. The chain has TRBV5-1 and TRBJ2-5; D possibly corresponds to TRBD1 (5 bases). The germline V and J ends were trimmed by 2 bases and 5 bases, with 13 bases remaining between them. The CDR3 is made up of 14 amino acids. CDR1 is SGHRS and CDR2 is YFSETQ in the germline V gene. Full variable domain (missing parts from reference TRBV5-1 and TRBJ2-5): KAGVTQTPRYLIKTRGQQVTLSCSPISGHRSVSWYQQTPGQGLQFLFEYFSETQRNKGNFPGRFSGRQFSNSRSEMNVSTLELGDSALYLCASSLFQGRETQYFGPGTRLLVL.

This clone was observed once. The chain is built from TRBV6-1 and TRBJ1-3, with unresolved D. CDR3 size: 16 residues. Trimming left V 4 bases short and J 2 bases short, with 15 bases between. Per the germline V gene, CDR1 is MNHNS and CDR2 is SASEGT. CDR3 DNA: TGTGCCAGCAGTGTTCAGTCCTTAGATGCTGGAAACACCATATATTTT. Its translation: CASSVQSLDAGNTIYF.

The chain couples TRBV2 to TRBJ2-2; 13 bases are shared with TRBD2. There are 19 residues in the CDR3. J gave up 4 bases and V 6 bases, and 14 bases lay outside the gene matches. Germline CDR1 and CDR2: SNHLY and FYNNEI. The chain's CDR3 is CASRRSLILAGGGTGELFF. In DNA form, the CDR3 reads TGTGCCAGCAGAAGATCTCTCATACTAGCGGGAGGGGGCACCGGGGAGCTGTTTTTT.

The chain joins TRBV18 to TRBJ2-3, with D perhaps matching TRBD2 (5 bases). Trimming shortened V by 2 bases and J by 2 bases, and 17 bases separated the two germline ends. Germline CDR1 reads KGHSH; CDR2 reads LQKENI. There are 17 residues in the CDR3. In nucleotides, the CDR3 is TGTGCCAGCTCACCATGGGAGCGGAACCCCCTCACAGATACGCAGTATTTT. Translated: CASSPWERNPLTDTQYF.

The V gene is TRBV11-2, the J gene TRBJ2-3; D is perhaps TRBD2 (6 bases). The germline V and J ends were trimmed by 5 bases and 3 bases, with 15 bases remaining between them. The CDR3 length is 15 residues. The germline V gene has CDR1 SGHAT and CDR2 FQNNGV. CDR3 loop: CASSAVGGSTDTQYF. For the CDR3, the DNA is TGTGCCAGCAGCGCCGTGGGGGGAAGTACAGATACGCAGTATTTT.

With respect to this clone: Other DNA sequences within the sample encode an identical CDR3. The V gene is TRBV7-2, the J gene TRBJ2-7; D is ambiguous. The CDR3 has 11 amino acids. CDR1 and CDR2 from the germline V gene are SGHTA and FQGNSA. Trimming removed 5 bases from V and 4 bases from J, with 6 bases in between. The CDR3, as DNA: TGTGCCAGCAGCCCTTCGTACGAGCAGTACTTC. Translation gives CASSPSYEQYF.

The chain employs TRBV6-5 and TRBJ1-4; the D gene is possibly TRBD1 (5 bases). The ends were cut back, 7 bases at V and 7 bases at J, with 19 bases in the middle. This CDR3 is 15 amino acids long. Germline CDR1 MNHEY, CDR2 SVGAGI. The CDR3 protein is CASTQRGPGSEKLFF. CDR3 DNA: TGTGCCAGCACCCAACGGGGCCCCGGTAGTGAAAAACTGTTTTTT.

The chain links TRBV5-1 to TRBJ1-1; D gene unclear. CDR3 size: 12 residues. Trimming removed 7 bases from V and 6 bases from J, with 13 bases in between. From germline, CDR1 is SGHRS and CDR2 YFSETQ. CDR3 loop: CASGIGGPEAFF. In DNA form, the CDR3 reads TGCGCCAGCGGGATTGGAGGGCCTGAAGCTTTCTTT.

This clone was picked up one time. J is TRBJ2-2 and V is TRBV4-3, with 10 positions matching TRBD2. Germline-derived CDR1 and CDR2 are LGHNA and YSLEER. This CDR3 is built from 17 residues. J was trimmed by 4 bases and V by 1 base; bases with no gene match: 6. As DNA, the CDR3 is TGCGCCAGCAGCCAAGCTAGCGGGAGAGGGCGCACCGGGGAGCTGTTTTTT. This encodes CASSQASGRGRTGELFF.

In this sample, this clone turned up once. The V and J genes are TRBV14 and TRBJ2-5; perhaps TRBD1 as D (6 bases). Trimming stripped 5 bases from V and 0 bases from J, with 10 bases between. CDR3 length: 14 residues. In germline, CDR1 is SGHDN, CDR2 FVKESK. CDR3 sequence (DNA): TGTGCCAGCAGCTCCCGGGACAACCAAGAGACCCAGTACTTC. Protein: CASSSRDNQETQYF.

This clone was recorded a few times. CDR3 residues: CASTGEVENDEQFF. In DNA, the CDR3 is TGTGCCAGCACCGGCGAGGTAGAGAACGATGAGCAGTTCTTC. The chain links TRBV28 to TRBJ2-1; unclear D gene. The CDR3 is 14 amino acids. The V gene's germline CDR1 is MDHEN and CDR2 SYDVKM. V lost 7 bases to trimming and J lost 8 bases, with 18 bases between them.

The chain recombines TRBV19 with TRBJ1-1; 8 positions agree with TRBD1. Germline V lookup: CDR1 LNHDA, CDR2 SQIVND (reference sequence). The CDR3 runs 16 residues. V shed 6 bases, J shed 1 base, and the junction held 10 bases outside the gene matches. CDR3 loop: CASRTMDRVGNTEAFF. CDR3 in DNA: TGTGCCAGTAGAACAATGGACAGGGTGGGGAACACTGAAGCTTTCTTT.

The gene calls are TRBV25-1 and TRBJ2-2; the match to TRBD1 covers 7 bases. The CDR3 loop spans 18 amino acids. V was pared by 4 bases and J by 4 bases, with 15 bases of the junction left unmatched. From germline, CDR1 is MGHDK and CDR2 SYGVNS. The DNA of the CDR3 is TGTGCCAGCAGTGGGACAGGAACAAGAACGTCCCCCACCGGGGAGCTGTTTTTT. Amino acids: CASSGTGTRTSPTGELFF.

This clone occurred many times. V is TRBV7-9 and J is TRBJ1-4; D remains ambiguous. The CDR3 runs 13 residues. Trimming removed 0 bases from V and 5 bases from J, with 4 bases in between. Per germline, CDR1 SEHNR and CDR2 FQNEAQ (reference sequence). The CDR3: CASSLAENEKLFF. For the CDR3, the DNA is TGTGCCAGCAGCTTAGCGGAGAATGAAAAACTGTTTTTT.

This clone came up a few times. The chain couples TRBV6-5 to TRBJ1-3, with TRBD1 identical over 7 bases. Per the germline V gene, CDR1 is MNHEY and CDR2 is SVGAGI. Losses at the gene ends were 2 bases for V and 8 bases for J; bases not matched to a gene: 6. The CDR3 runs to 14 residues. CDR3 nucleotide sequence: TGTGCCAGCAGTTACGGGACAGCCAGGGACACCATATATTTT. Translation gives CASSYGTARDTIYF.

The rearrangement joins TRBV28 to TRBJ2-1; 10 bases agree with TRBD1. CDR3 length: 19 residues. V lost 7 bases and J lost 0; bases outside the gene matches: 15. Germline V gene lookup returns CDR1 MDHEN and CDR2 SYDVKM. The CDR3 reads CASTGTGVTLSSSYNEQFF. The CDR3 nucleotides are TGTGCCAGCACCGGGACAGGGGTTACCTTATCGAGCTCCTACAATGAGCAGTTCTTC.

The chain has TRBV14 and TRBJ2-1; D might be TRBD2 (6 bases). V dropped 0 bases and J dropped 4 bases, with 16 bases sitting between them. The germline V gene encodes CDR1 SGHDN and CDR2 FVKESK. This CDR3 comprises 17 residues. The CDR3 coding sequence is TGTGCCAGCAGCCAAGATCTGGGGGAGGACCCATACAATGAGCAGTTCTTC. This sequence encodes CASSQDLGEDPYNEQFF.

The J gene is TRBJ2-7, the V gene TRBV5-1, with TRBD2 matching 9 bases. The CDR3 is 15 residues long. V shed 2 bases, J shed 5 bases, and the junction held 8 bases outside the gene matches. Germline loops: CDR1 SGHRS, CDR2 YFSETQ. The CDR3 spells CASSLVAGVLNEQYF. The CDR3, as DNA: TGCGCCAGCAGCTTAGTAGCGGGAGTTCTCAACGAGCAGTACTTC.

The chain couples TRBV5-1 to TRBJ2-1; D is unclear. The germline V gene has CDR1 SGHRS and CDR2 YFSETQ. The germline V and J ends were trimmed by 1 base and 3 bases, with 11 bases remaining between them. This CDR3 region has 15 residues. The CDR3 DNA follows: TGCGCCAGCAGCTTGAGTTGGGGTAGCTACAATGAGCAGTTCTTC. This codes for CASSLSWGSYNEQFF.

This chain uses TRBV6-5 with TRBJ2-7; D ambiguous. The germline V gene has CDR1 MNHEY and CDR2 SVGAGI. The CDR3 is made up of 15 amino acids. V lost 0 bases and J 4 bases, leaving 13 bases between the germline ends. Here the CDR3 DNA reads TGTGCCAGCAGTTACTCCGACCAGACCCAATACGAGCAGTACTTC. Translation gives CASSYSDQTQYEQYF.

The V and J genes are TRBV19 and TRBJ1-4; 8 positions match TRBD1. Per germline, CDR1 LNHDA and CDR2 SQIVND (reference sequence). Germline trimming cut 10 bases from V and 5 bases from J; bases unmatched to any gene: 6. This CDR3 has 13 amino acids. The CDR3 reads CATRTGQNEKLFF. The CDR3, as DNA: TGTGCCACCCGGACAGGGCAAAATGAAAAACTGTTTTTT.

The V call is TRBV6-1, the J call TRBJ1-6; TRBD1 is a possible D gene (5 bases). The CDR3 sequence is 16 residues long. CDR1 is MNHNS, CDR2 SASEGT, per germline. With 0 bases removed from V and 7 bases from J, the gap between germline ends came to 13 bases. The CDR3 loop is CASSEAARGSNSPLHF. CDR3 nucleotide sequence: TGTGCCAGCAGTGAAGCTGCCCGGGGGTCAAATTCACCCCTCCACTTT.

In this sample, this clone turned up a few times. The J gene is TRBJ1-2, the V gene TRBV27; 7 bases are a match to TRBD1. V trimming: 9 bases; J trimming: 7 bases; junction bases outside the gene matches: 14. This CDR3 region has 14 residues. Looked up from germline, CDR1 is MNHEY and CDR2 is SMNVEV (reference sequence). This CDR3 is CASSRGRGWGGYTF. The CDR3 coding sequence is TGTGCCAGTTCCCGGGGCAGGGGGTGGGGTGGCTACACCTTC.

The rearrangement links TRBV5-4 to TRBJ1-3; no definite D call. Per germline, CDR1 SGHNT and CDR2 YYREEE (reference sequence). Trimming took off 1 base at V and 7 bases at J, with 9 bases between the two ends. The CDR3 covers 13 residues. The CDR3 sequence: CASSLRYSNTIYF. The CDR3, as DNA: TGTGCCAGCAGCTTGCGTTACAGTAACACCATATATTTT.

This chain joins TRBV5-1 and TRBJ2-3; D not resolved. Germline lookup yields CDR1 SGHRS and CDR2 YFSETQ. The CDR3 totals 13 residues. V was cut by 6 bases and J by 1 base, with 9 bases left in between. CDR3 sequence: CASKSPGTDTQYF. The CDR3 DNA sequence: TGCGCCAGCAAGTCCCCCGGCACAGATACGCAGTATTTT. Filled out from reference TRBV5-1 and TRBJ2-3, the complete variable domain reads KAGVTQTPRYLIKTRGQQVTLSCSPISGHRSVSWYQQTPGQGLQFLFEYFSETQRNKGNFPGRFSGRQFSNSRSEMNVSTLELGDSALYLCASKSPGTDTQYFGPGTRLTVL.

The chain links TRBV6-5 to TRBJ1-2; D is unresolved. V lost 0 bases to trimming and J lost 8 bases, with 13 bases between them. Germline V gives CDR1 MNHEY, CDR2 SVGAGI. The CDR3 covers 14 residues. In DNA, the CDR3 is TGTGCCAGCAGTTACTCGATCCCAGAAAGGGGCTACACCTTC. It codes for CASSYSIPERGYTF.

This chain uses TRBV2 with TRBJ1-3; 8 positions match TRBD1. V dropped 6 bases and J dropped 2; count of bases not matched to a gene: 3. CDR1 SNHLY and CDR2 FYNNEI come from the germline V gene. The CDR3 has 14 residues. Here the CDR3 DNA reads TGTGCCAGCAGGGGGGGACAGGCTGGAAACACCATATATTTT. Residues: CASRGGQAGNTIYF.